This T cell receptor (beta chain) was observed in a study of cytomegalovirus exposure and HLA in healthy donors. Study-wide context: The early release's HLA-typed donors yielded approximately 81 million unique TCRs. There were just under 400 genotyped donors. Of these, 75% to 90% fell in the genetic ancestry cluster associated with self-reported Caucasian donors. Study observations and caveats: In a later analysis, CMV-associated beta chains were mostly HLA-associated, it appeared.

Comments on this clone: Its antigen is unidentified.

60 Vbeta and 13 Jbeta primers were used in PCR. Sequenced by immunoSEQ multiplex PCR; TCRdb stores in-frame clones only, minus some. There are some 150,000 clones in the sample; around 80% occur only once, and around 4.4% lies in the top ten. Germline loops: CDR1 MNHNY, CDR2 SVGAGI (reference sequence). This CDR3 is 11 amino acids long. V was shortened by 6 bases and J by 5 bases, with 5 bases between the two germline ends. The sample was PBMCs. The receptor was derived from a woman aged 45-60 years in good health and CMV-seropositive. V is TRBV6-6 and J is TRBJ2-1; D is ambiguous. CDR3 nucleotide sequence: TGTGCCAGCAGCCTACACAATGAGCAGTTCTTC. This gives the protein CASSLHNEQFF.